These 32 T cell receptor beta chains originate from one sample sequenced in a study of cytomegalovirus exposure and HLA in healthy donors. The PCR ran on 60 Vbeta and 13 Jbeta primers. TCRdb's copy holds only in-frame clones and misses some; the assay was immunoSEQ multiplex PCR. The sample records about 150,000 clones, over 75% being singletons. What was sequenced was PBMCs. These TCRs come from a woman in her thirties in good health and CMV-seronegative.

The chain carries TRBV7-8 and TRBJ2-1; D is possibly TRBD2 (6 bases). Germline values: CDR1 SGHVS, CDR2 FQNEAQ. There are 14 residues in the CDR3. V lost 3 bases, J lost 3 bases, and 9 bases lay in between. The CDR3 here is CASSFSGIYNEQFF. The CDR3 nucleotides read TGTGCCAGCAGCTTTAGCGGAATCTACAATGAGCAGTTCTTC.

This chain joins TRBV7-2 and TRBJ2-3, with D possibly being TRBD1 (5 bases). Looked up from germline, CDR1 is SGHTA and CDR2 is FQGNSA. The CDR3 runs 14 residues. The germline V and J ends were trimmed by 3 bases and 2 bases, with 9 bases remaining between them. CDR3 loop: CASSFQGFTDTQYF. CDR3 DNA sequence: TGTGCCAGCAGCTTCCAGGGTTTCACAGATACGCAGTATTTT.

The gene calls are TRBV7-8 and TRBJ2-5; D unclear. The CDR3 consists of 14 residues. V gave up 0 bases and J gave up 2 bases, with 7 bases separating them. CDR1 SGHVS and CDR2 FQNEAQ come from the germline V gene. The chain's CDR3 is CASSLAARQETQYF. The CDR3 DNA is TGTGCCAGCAGCTTAGCCGCCAGACAAGAGACCCAGTACTTC.

The rearrangement links TRBV27 to TRBJ1-5; possibly TRBD1 for D (6 bases). V shed 5 bases and J shed 4 bases, with 15 bases lying between them. Per the germline V gene, CDR1 is MNHEY and CDR2 is SMNVEV (reference sequence). CDR3 length: 15 residues. The CDR3 region is CASSPWAGVNQPQHF. CDR3 nucleotides: TGTGCCAGCAGTCCTTGGGCAGGGGTAAATCAGCCCCAGCATTTT.

J is TRBJ1-5 and V is TRBV10-2; TRBD1 matches at 10 bases. Germline assignment: CDR1 WSHSY and CDR2 SAAADI. The V segment lost 6 bases and the J segment 2 bases; nucleotides outside the gene matches: 10. There are 17 residues in the CDR3. CDR3 loop: CASRNSGTGVRNQPQHF. The CDR3 DNA reads TGCGCCAGCAGAAACTCCGGGACAGGGGTCCGCAATCAGCCCCAGCATTTT.

V gene TRBV7-2 combines with J gene TRBJ2-1, with TRBD2 identical over 8 bases. The CDR3 runs to 12 residues. The germline CDR1 and CDR2 sequences are SGHTA and FQGNSA. Losses at the gene ends were 8 bases for V and 6 bases for J; bases not matched to a gene: 3. The CDR3 here is CASAGGPNEQFF. In DNA, the CDR3 is TGTGCCAGCGCGGGGGGCCCCAATGAGCAGTTCTTC.

The chain combines TRBV19 with TRBJ2-7, with D possibly TRBD2 on 5 matching bases. Per the germline V gene, CDR1 is LNHDA and CDR2 is SQIVND (reference sequence). V gave up 1 base and J gave up 0 bases, with 10 bases separating them. The CDR3 has 15 residues. As DNA, the CDR3 is TGTGCCAGTAGTATAGGAGGGTCGGGCTCCTACGAGCAGTACTTC. It specifies CASSIGGSGSYEQYF.

The chain is built from TRBV11-3 and TRBJ2-1; the D gene is possibly TRBD2 (6 bases). Germline assignment: CDR1 SGHNT and CDR2 YENEEA. The V end lost 5 bases, the J end lost 0 bases, and 14 bases lay between the germline ends. The CDR3 has 16 amino acids. The CDR3 nucleotides are TGTGCCAGCAGCCCGCGGCAGACTAGCTCCTACAATGAGCAGTTCTTC. It translates to CASSPRQTSSYNEQFF.

This clone appeared a few times. The genes are TRBV6-5 and TRBJ1-1; D remains ambiguous. Trimming cost V 6 bases and J 1 base, with 6 bases left between them. CDR1 is MNHEY, CDR2 SVGAGI, per germline. CDR3 length: 12 residues. The CDR3 region is CASSHWNTEAFF. For the CDR3, the DNA is TGTGCCAGCAGCCACTGGAACACTGAAGCTTTCTTT.

The CDR3 reads CASSAGGTQYF. The CDR3 nucleotides are TGTGCCAGCAGCGCCGGAGGGACCCAGTACTTC. This chain uses TRBV5-4 with TRBJ2-5; a weak D match, TRBD2 (5 bases). CDR1 and CDR2 (germline): SGHNT, YYREEE (reference sequence). The germline V and J ends were trimmed by 4 bases and 7 bases, with 8 bases remaining between them. The CDR3 is made up of 11 amino acids.

The CDR3 nucleotides read TGTGCCTGGAGTCGAGGACTAGCAGATACGCAGTATTTT. This sequence encodes CAWSRGLADTQYF. The rearrangement links TRBV30 to TRBJ2-3, with 7 bases identical to TRBD2. CDR1 and CDR2 (germline): GTSNPN, SVGIG (reference sequence). V shed 2 bases and J 4 bases; nucleotides not matched to a gene: 3. The CDR3 consists of 13 residues.

The chain links TRBV7-8 to TRBJ1-1, with D possibly TRBD1 on 6 matching bases. V lost 2 bases and J 3 bases, leaving 10 bases between the germline ends. The CDR3 has 14 residues. Per the germline V gene, CDR1 is SGHVS and CDR2 is FQNEAQ. In DNA, the CDR3 is TGTGCCAGCAGCTTACTGGGGGCGCACACTGAAGCTTTCTTT. Protein: CASSLLGAHTEAFF.

This clone was observed once. The CDR3 DNA is TGCAGCGTTGAGCATGATGGACAGGGGACTAACTATGGCTACACCTTC. This translates into CSVEHDGQGTNYGYTF. The gene calls are TRBV29-1 and TRBJ1-2, with TRBD1 identical over 9 bases. CDR1 is SQVTM and CDR2 is ANQGSEA in the germline V gene. This CDR3 has 16 amino acids. Germline trimming cut 3 bases from V and 0 bases from J; bases unmatched to any gene: 8.

This clone was recorded only once. The rearrangement links TRBV27 to TRBJ2-7, with 7 bases identical to TRBD2. Germline CDR1 reads MNHEY; CDR2 reads SMNVEV (reference sequence). Trimming took 5 bases from V and 4 from J; bases not matched to a gene: 8. The CDR3 loop spans 14 amino acids. The CDR3 spells CASSAGLAEYEQYF. CDR3 coding DNA: TGTGCCAGCAGTGCCGGGCTAGCGGAATACGAGCAGTACTTC.

The rearrangement links TRBV5-4 to TRBJ2-7; 8 nucleotides match TRBD2. V dropped 1 base and J dropped 0; count of bases not matched to a gene: 6. The germline V gene encodes CDR1 SGHNT and CDR2 YYREEE (reference sequence). The CDR3 length is 16 residues. This CDR3 is CASSLRLAGISYEQYF. The CDR3 region has the DNA TGTGCCAGCAGCTTGAGGCTAGCGGGCATCTCCTACGAGCAGTACTTC.

V usage is TRBV30 and J usage is TRBJ1-6, with a weak D call TRBD1 (5 bases). V lost 2 bases and J lost 8, with 13 bases in between. This CDR3 comprises 14 residues. Germline CDR1 and CDR2: GTSNPN and SVGIG (reference sequence). This chain's CDR3 is CAWSISQGHSPLHF. CDR3 coding DNA: TGTGCCTGGAGTATCAGCCAGGGCCATTCACCCCTCCACTTT.

This chain uses TRBV30 with TRBJ2-6; the D gene is possibly TRBD2 (6 bases). Looked up from germline, CDR1 is GTSNPN and CDR2 is SVGIG (reference sequence). This CDR3 spans 15 amino acids. Trimming took 2 bases from V and 2 from J, leaving 10 bases between them. The CDR3 nucleotides are TGTGCCTGGAGTCCCGGGAGAACTGGGGCCAACGTCCTGACTTTC. As protein: CAWSPGRTGANVLTF.

This clone was picked up a small number of times. The chain joins TRBV4-2 to TRBJ1-4; unclear D gene. CDR1 and CDR2 from the germline V gene are LGHNA and YNFKEQ. The CDR3 covers 12 residues. Trimming removed 4 bases at V and 8 bases at J, with 8 bases between. Here the CDR3 reads CASSRRWEKLFF. For the CDR3, the DNA is TGTGCCAGCAGCCGCAGGTGGGAAAAACTGTTTTTT.

This clone was seen just once. The chain recombines TRBV5-1 with TRBJ1-2; the match to TRBD1 covers 9 bases. The CDR3 is 17 amino acids. The germline V gene has CDR1 SGHRS and CDR2 YFSETQ. After removal of 2 bases from V and 4 bases from J, the junction contained 12 bases not matched to a gene. DNA of the CDR3: TGCGCCAGCAGCTTTACCCGGACAGGGGTTGGTGGCTATGGCTACACCTTC. Amino acids: CASSFTRTGVGGYGYTF.

This clone was counted a single time. The chain has TRBV5-4 and TRBJ2-1, with 10 bases lining up with TRBD2. The CDR3 sequence is 16 residues long. The V and J ends lost 4 bases and 5 bases, in that order; junction bases with no gene match: 9. Germline V lookup: CDR1 SGHNT, CDR2 YYREEE (reference sequence). The CDR3 DNA reads TGTGCCAGCAGCACCACTCGGACTAGCGGAAACAATGAGCAGTTCTTC. Protein sequence: CASSTTRTSGNNEQFF.

The chain links TRBV29-1 to TRBJ2-1, with 12 bases identical to TRBD1. Trimming at V came to 4 bases and at J to 2 bases, leaving 0 bases not matched to a gene. This CDR3 has 14 residues. The germline V gene has CDR1 SQVTM and CDR2 ANQGSEA. CDR3 protein: CSVGDRGPYNEQFF. CDR3 nucleotides: TGCAGCGTTGGGGACAGGGGGCCCTACAATGAGCAGTTCTTC.

The rearrangement links TRBV30 to TRBJ1-1, with D tentatively TRBD1 (6 bases). In germline, CDR1 is GTSNPN, CDR2 SVGIG (reference sequence). V lost 0 bases to trimming and J lost 0 bases, with 8 bases between them. CDR3 length equals 14 residues. The CDR3 region is CAWSVGHLNTEAFF. CDR3 coding DNA: TGTGCCTGGAGTGTGGGACATCTGAACACTGAAGCTTTCTTT.

This clone has just a few counts. The chain employs TRBV30 and TRBJ2-3; 7 nucleotides align to TRBD2. With 0 bases clipped from V and 12 bases from J, the junction kept 6 bases outside the gene matches. This CDR3 is 12 amino acids long. CDR1 and CDR2 (germline): GTSNPN, SVGIG (reference sequence). CDR3 sequence: CAWSVLGGAQYF. The CDR3 DNA reads TGTGCCTGGAGTGTACTGGGAGGGGCTCAGTATTTT.

V and J are TRBV9 and TRBJ2-7, with TRBD1 identical over 8 bases. The CDR3 extends over 14 amino acids. Germline lookup yields CDR1 SGDLS and CDR2 YYNGEE. V trimming: 2 bases; J trimming: 3 bases; junction bases outside the gene matches: 4. The CDR3 region is CASSVNTGGYEQYF. CDR3 bases: TGTGCCAGCAGCGTCAATACAGGGGGCTACGAGCAGTACTTC.

The rearrangement links TRBV12-5 to TRBJ2-3, with TRBD1 matching over 8 bases. The CDR3 runs 14 residues. Germline V gene data show CDR1 as LGHNT and CDR2 as FRNRAP. V lost 4 bases and J lost 3; bases outside the gene matches: 3. As DNA, the CDR3 is TGTGCTAGTGGTTGGGACAGGCGAACAGATACGCAGTATTTT. Its protein is CASGWDRRTDTQYF.

The rearrangement uses TRBV30 and TRBJ1-2, with D possibly TRBD1 on 5 matching bases. The length of the CDR3 is 14 residues. Per germline, CDR1 GTSNPN and CDR2 SVGIG (reference sequence). V was pared by 2 bases and J by 8 bases, with 18 bases between. As DNA, the CDR3 is TGTGCCTGGAGTCCCCCTGGCAGGGTGAAGGGCTACACCTTC. Its protein is CAWSPPGRVKGYTF. Full variable domain (rest looked up from reference TRBV30 and TRBJ1-2): SQTIHQWPATLVQPVGSPLSLECTVEGTSNPNLYWYRQAAGRGLQLLFYSVGIGQISSEVPQNLSASRPQDRQFILSSKKLLLSDSGFYLCAWSPPGRVKGYTFGSGTRLTVV.

This chain links TRBV27 with TRBJ1-1; D gene ambiguous. CDR1 is MNHEY and CDR2 is SMNVEV in the germline V gene (reference sequence). The CDR3 sequence is 15 residues long. The ends were cut back, 1 base at V and 5 bases at J, with 14 bases in the middle. CDR3 in amino acids: CASSLYYSHLTEAFF. The DNA of the CDR3 is TGTGCCAGCAGTTTATATTACTCCCACCTAACTGAAGCTTTCTTT.

The genes are TRBV6-4 and TRBJ1-6, with D possibly matching TRBD1 (6 bases). The CDR3 has 15 amino acids. V gave up 6 bases and J gave up 7 bases, with 16 bases separating them. Germline lookup yields CDR1 MRHNA and CDR2 SNTAGT. CDR3: CASRPTGTSNSPLHF. The DNA of the CDR3 is TGTGCCAGCAGGCCCACCGGGACAAGCAATTCACCCCTCCACTTT.

V and J are TRBV28 and TRBJ1-4; the D is unclear. The CDR3 contains 13 residues. V gave up 7 bases and J gave up 8 bases, with 14 bases separating them. From germline, CDR1 is MDHEN and CDR2 SYDVKM. The DNA for the CDR3 is TGTGCCAGCACGCCCGGGTCGGAGGAAAAACTGTTTTTT. Translated: CASTPGSEEKLFF. The variable domain in full, with the rest retrieved from reference TRBV28 and TRBJ1-4, is DVKVTQSSRYLVKRTGEKVFLECVQDMDHENMFWYRQDPGLGLRLIYFSYDVKMKEKGDIPEGYSVSREKKERFSLILESASTNQTSMYLCASTPGSEEKLFFGSGTQLSVL.

The V and J genes are TRBV19 and TRBJ2-1; TRBD2 might be the D (6 bases). Trimming removed 5 bases from V and 7 bases from J, with 9 bases in between. The germline V gene encodes CDR1 LNHDA and CDR2 SQIVND (reference sequence). This CDR3 is built from 12 residues. DNA for the CDR3: TGTGCCAGTAGTTTTGGAGGGAATGAGCAGTTCTTC. Translated: CASSFGGNEQFF.

The J gene is TRBJ2-2, the V gene TRBV30, with D possibly being TRBD2 (5 bases). Trimming removed 0 bases at V and 7 bases at J, with 18 bases between. The CDR3 has 16 residues. CDR1 and CDR2 from the germline V gene are GTSNPN and SVGIG (reference sequence). CDR3 amino acids: CAWSVLDGIEGGELFF. The CDR3 nucleotides are TGTGCCTGGAGTGTACTGGACGGGATAGAGGGCGGGGAGCTGTTTTTT.

For the CDR3, the DNA is TGTGCCAGCAGTTTCGTAGTGGGCAATCAGCCCCAGCATTTT. Protein: CASSFVVGNQPQHF. The genes are TRBV6-6 and TRBJ1-5; D unresolved. The ends were cut back, 4 bases at V and 2 bases at J, with 9 bases in the middle. The CDR3 length is 14 residues. Germline V lookup: CDR1 MNHNY, CDR2 SVGAGI (reference sequence).